This entry is about one T cell receptor beta chain. Its antigen remains unidentified. The sample is drawn from a study of T cell responses to AZD1222 COVID-19 vaccine. Study-level findings and limits: Vaccine-associated CD4 TCRs ranged over spike, dominating at 160-218 and 743-854.

Sequencing used immunoSEQ multiplex PCR; TCRdb keeps in-frame clones, though not all of them. Of approximately 82,000 clones in the sample, 90% were seen once. V lost 6 bases to trimming and J lost 6 bases; unmatched junction nucleotides: 8. Per the germline V gene, CDR1 is MNHEY and CDR2 is SVGAGI. The CDR3 is 14 amino acids. This receptor was taken from an adult in good health. The genes are TRBV6-5 and TRBJ1-1; 9 nucleotides match TRBD1. Sequencing was performed on peripheral blood, taken on day 0 of AZD1222 vaccination. Written as DNA, the CDR3 is TGTGCCAGCAGGGGACAGGGCGAGAAGGCTGAAGCTTTCTTT. Residues: CASRGQGEKAEAFF.